The 13 T cell receptor beta chains presented below share a single source sample, sequenced in a study of T cell responses to AZD1222 COVID-19 vaccine. TCRdb keeps only in-frame clones here, not all; method: immunoSEQ multiplex PCR. The sample has 85,000 to 100,000 clones; just over 90% are singletons. The material was peripheral blood, obtained on day 0 of AZD1222 vaccination. The receptors shown here come from an adult in good health.

The genes are TRBV7-9 and TRBJ2-4; D not certain. Trimming removed 1 base from V and 0 bases from J, with 10 bases in between. Germline V gives CDR1 SEHNR, CDR2 FQNEAQ (reference sequence). This CDR3 region has 16 residues. The CDR3 here is CASSLGVGQAKNIQYF. For the CDR3, the DNA is TGTGCCAGCAGCTTAGGGGTAGGCCAAGCCAAAAACATTCAGTACTTC.

This clone was seen a handful of times. The chain uses TRBV5-6 and TRBJ1-1; unclear D gene. Germline assignment: CDR1 SGHDT and CDR2 YYEEEE. The CDR3 is 14 residues long. Between the trimmed V and J ends, which lost 4 bases and 4 bases, there was a span of 14 bases. CDR3 protein: CASSLAQPGTEAFF. The CDR3 DNA reads as TGTGCCAGCAGCCTCGCGCAGCCTGGCACTGAAGCTTTCTTT.

The count of this clone is one. The chain is built from TRBV29-1 and TRBJ1-3; 7 positions match TRBD1. The CDR3 extends over 17 amino acids. The germline CDR1 and CDR2 sequences are SQVTM and ANQGSEA. Trimming removed 0 bases from V and 0 bases from J; junction bases left unmatched: 8. Here the CDR3 reads CSVEDLPGGSSGNTIYF. CDR3 in DNA: TGCAGCGTTGAAGATCTGCCAGGGGGGAGCTCTGGAAACACCATATATTTT.

CDR3 bases: TGTGCCAGTAGCCCTACGGGCCTACGTAGCACCGGGGAGCTGTTTTTT. Protein product: CASSPTGLRSTGELFF. The chain links TRBV19 to TRBJ2-2; no definite D call. The germline V gene encodes CDR1 LNHDA and CDR2 SQIVND (reference sequence). This CDR3 has 16 residues. Deletions cut 6 bases from V and 4 bases from J, with 18 bases between.

The chain employs TRBV28 and TRBJ1-2; no reliable D call. Trimming left V 2 bases short and J 5 bases short, with 9 bases between. CDR3 length equals 13 residues. Germline loops: CDR1 MDHEN, CDR2 SYDVKM. The CDR3 protein is CASSLVGRYGYTF. CDR3 DNA: TGTGCCAGCAGTTTAGTCGGACGGTATGGCTACACCTTC.

The chain joins TRBV7-3 to TRBJ2-6; D possibly corresponds to TRBD2 (6 bases). Germline CDR1 and CDR2: SGHTA and FQGTGA. This CDR3 is built from 15 residues. V was clipped by 5 bases and J by 2 bases, with 10 bases between them. The CDR3, as DNA: TGTGCCAGCAGCGTCTCTAGCGCTGGGGCCAACGTCCTGACTTTC. It encodes CASSVSSAGANVLTF.

This clone has only one observation. The chain uses TRBV9 and TRBJ1-4; 7 bases match TRBD1. CDR3 length: 15 residues. Looked up from germline, CDR1 is SGDLS and CDR2 is YYNGEE. The V and J ends lost 0 bases and 1 base, in that order; junction bases with no gene match: 0. CDR3 nucleotides: TGTGCCAGCAGCGTAGGACAGGGAACTAATGAAAAACTGTTTTTT. It is translated as CASSVGQGTNEKLFF.

The chain carries TRBV5-4 and TRBJ2-2; D is perhaps TRBD1 (5 bases). The CDR3 consists of 14 residues. Per the germline V gene, CDR1 is SGHNT and CDR2 is YYREEE (reference sequence). V was shortened by 1 base and J by 7 bases, with 11 bases between the two germline ends. This CDR3 reads CASSLFSQGGELFF. For the CDR3, the DNA is TGTGCCAGCAGCTTGTTCTCCCAGGGCGGGGAGCTGTTTTTT.

This chain uses TRBV24-1 with TRBJ2-3; the match to TRBD2 covers 11 bases. Germline values: CDR1 KGHDR, CDR2 SFDVKD. The CDR3 is 16 residues long. V lost 4 bases, J lost 4 bases, and 6 bases stayed unmatched. The CDR3 DNA is TGTGCCACCAGTGACCGACTAGCGGGAAGCGCAGATACGCAGTATTTT. Amino acids: CATSDRLAGSADTQYF.

This clone was seen only once. This CDR3 reads CASSGQGGSGTEAFF. The CDR3 nucleotides read TGCGCCAGCAGTGGACAGGGAGGTTCGGGGACTGAAGCTTTCTTT. The chain is built from TRBV5-1 and TRBJ1-1, with 8 bases matching TRBD1. J gave up 5 bases and V 5 bases, and 11 bases lay outside the gene matches. CDR1 is SGHRS, CDR2 YFSETQ, per germline. The CDR3 is 15 amino acids.

The chain combines TRBV28 with TRBJ1-2; TRBD1 is a possible D gene (6 bases). The ends were cut back, 5 bases at V and 2 bases at J, with 12 bases in the middle. Germline-derived CDR1 and CDR2 are MDHEN and SYDVKM. The CDR3 totals 14 residues. The CDR3 spells CASSPGQSNYGYTF. The CDR3 coding sequence is TGTGCCAGCAGTCCCGGACAGTCAAACTATGGCTACACCTTC.

V is TRBV5-1 and J is TRBJ2-3, with a possible D match to TRBD2 (6 bases). V shed 0 bases and J shed 2 bases, with 13 bases lying between them. This CDR3 has 16 residues. From germline, CDR1 is SGHRS and CDR2 YFSETQ. The CDR3 DNA follows: TGCGCCAGCAGCTTGGGGGGGAGGCGTGACACAGATACGCAGTATTTT. Translated, it gives CASSLGGRRDTDTQYF.

The V and J genes are TRBV6-5 and TRBJ1-3, with D unresolved. V was cut by 0 bases and J by 0 bases, with 3 bases left in between. CDR1 is MNHEY, CDR2 SVGAGI, per germline. The CDR3 runs 14 residues. Here the CDR3 reads CASSYSYSGNTIYF. The DNA for the CDR3 is TGTGCCAGCAGTTACTCGTACTCTGGAAACACCATATATTTT.